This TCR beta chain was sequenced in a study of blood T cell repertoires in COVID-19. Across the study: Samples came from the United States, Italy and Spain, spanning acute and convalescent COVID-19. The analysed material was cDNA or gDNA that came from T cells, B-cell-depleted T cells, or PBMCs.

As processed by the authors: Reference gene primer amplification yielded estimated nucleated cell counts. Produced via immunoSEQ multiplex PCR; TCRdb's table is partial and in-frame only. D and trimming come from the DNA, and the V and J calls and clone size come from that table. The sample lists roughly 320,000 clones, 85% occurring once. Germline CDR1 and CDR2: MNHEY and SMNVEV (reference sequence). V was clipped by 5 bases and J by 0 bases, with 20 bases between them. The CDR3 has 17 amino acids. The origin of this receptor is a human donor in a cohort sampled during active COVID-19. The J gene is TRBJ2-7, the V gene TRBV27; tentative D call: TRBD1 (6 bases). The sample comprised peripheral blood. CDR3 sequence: CASSQLRGIAASYEQYF. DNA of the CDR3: TGTGCCAGCAGTCAGCTCAGGGGAATAGCAGCCTCCTACGAGCAGTACTTC.